The TCR beta chain described here comes from a study of cytomegalovirus exposure and HLA in healthy donors. Whole-study findings and limits: The authors enumerated over 150 TCR beta chains as linked to cytomegalovirus. The classifier, whose performance was assessed in both the original and validation cohorts, reportedly diagnosed cytomegalovirus status with high specificity and sensitivity.

Concerning this clone: The target antigen is unknown.

Here immunoSEQ multiplex PCR was the method, and the copy in TCRdb shows in-frame clones only, minus some. In the table there are 100,000 to 150,000 clones, 89% of which are singletons. The germline V gene has CDR1 SGHRS and CDR2 YFSETQ. This CDR3 spans 15 amino acids. The trim removed 4 bases at V and 8 bases at J, leaving 9 bases unmatched. Sequencing input: PBMCs. The receptor's source is a woman younger than 30 in good health and CMV-seronegative. The chain uses TRBV5-1 and TRBJ1-4, with 9 bases lining up with TRBD1. The CDR3 sequence is CASSNRQGDGEKLFF. CDR3 in DNA: TGCGCCAGCAGCAACCGACAGGGGGATGGAGAAAAACTGTTTTTT.